The 18 T cell receptor beta chains reported below all come from one sample, sequenced in a study of T cell responses to AZD1222 COVID-19 vaccine. TCRdb's table, derived via immunoSEQ multiplex PCR, lists solely in-frame clones and lacks some. The data contain 20,000 to 25,000 clones, 82% of them singletons. This specimen consisted of peripheral blood, obtained on day 0 of AZD1222 vaccination. The receptors were gathered from an adult in good health.

The rearrangement links TRBV25-1 to TRBJ2-2; 7 nucleotides line up with TRBD1. CDR1 is MGHDK, CDR2 SYGVNS, per germline. V lost 7 bases, J lost 5 bases, and 13 bases stayed unmatched. The CDR3 loop spans 16 amino acids. CDR3 in DNA: TGTGCCAGCACACGGTCAGGGGGTGCTTATACCGGGGAGCTGTTTTTT. It encodes CASTRSGGAYTGELFF.

V usage is TRBV5-4 and J usage is TRBJ1-1, with D hard to call. V was trimmed by 1 base and J by 7 bases, leaving 11 bases between them. This CDR3 region has 13 residues. Germline V gene sequence: CDR1 SGHNT, CDR2 YYREEE (reference sequence). CDR3 region: CASSLISDGEAFF. In DNA, the CDR3 is TGTGCCAGCAGCTTGATTTCGGATGGTGAAGCTTTCTTT.

The chain couples TRBV5-4 to TRBJ2-1; 16 nucleotides agree with TRBD2. Losses at the gene ends were 2 bases for V and 9 bases for J; bases not matched to a gene: 5. CDR3 length: 16 amino acids. Germline V gene sequence: CDR1 SGHNT, CDR2 YYREEE (reference sequence). The CDR3 region is CASSFGTSGGVFEQFF. CDR3 bases: TGTGCCAGCAGCTTTGGGACTAGCGGGGGGGTATTTGAGCAGTTCTTC.

This clone was observed a single time. The chain links TRBV30 to TRBJ2-3; D might be TRBD1 or TRBD2, each matching 5 bases. This CDR3 has 14 residues. V lost 5 bases to trimming and J lost 2 bases, with 14 bases between them. CDR1 and CDR2 from the germline V gene are GTSNPN and SVGIG (reference sequence). CDR3: CAWGGAWFTDTQYF. The CDR3 nucleotides are TGTGCCTGGGGGGGTGCCTGGTTCACAGATACGCAGTATTTT.

The chain employs TRBV4-1 and TRBJ2-5; D remains ambiguous. This CDR3 comprises 16 residues. Per the germline V gene, CDR1 is MGHRA and CDR2 is YSYEKL. V was clipped by 0 bases and J by 2 bases, with 13 bases between them. The CDR3 spells CASSQDLEDGQETQYF. The CDR3 region has the DNA TGCGCCAGCAGCCAAGATCTAGAGGACGGACAAGAGACCCAGTACTTC.

The chain carries TRBV2 and TRBJ2-7; 7 nucleotides line up with TRBD2. The germline gives CDR1 SNHLY, CDR2 FYNNEI. V trimming: 8 bases; J trimming: 4 bases; junction bases outside the gene matches: 8. CDR3 length: 13 residues. The chain's CDR3 is CASRAGIVYEQYF. The CDR3 nucleotides are TGTGCCAGCCGAGCGGGGATTGTGTACGAGCAGTACTTC. The full variable domain, in which reference TRBV2 and TRBJ2-7 provide the parts outside the CDR3, is EPEVTQTPSHQVTQMGQEVILRCVPISNHLYFYWYRQILGQKVEFLVSFYNNEISEKSEIFDDQFSVERPDGSNFTLKIRSTKLEDSAMYFCASRAGIVYEQYFGPGTRLTVT.

This chain links TRBV6-5 with TRBJ2-5; D is undetermined. The germline V and J ends were trimmed by 6 bases and 1 base, with 6 bases remaining between them. The CDR3 is made up of 12 amino acids. Germline CDR1 MNHEY, CDR2 SVGAGI. The CDR3 DNA reads TGTGCCAGCAGGTCCCCCCAAGAGACCCAGTACTTC. Translating gives CASRSPQETQYF.

The chain has TRBV6-5 and TRBJ2-7; weak D call: TRBD1 (6 bases). This CDR3 has 14 amino acids. With 6 bases removed from V and 3 bases from J, the gap between germline ends came to 15 bases. In germline, CDR1 is MNHEY, CDR2 SVGAGI. CDR3 sequence (DNA): TGTGCCAGCAGCGCAAATCAGGGGTTCTACGAGCAGTACTTC. It yields the protein CASSANQGFYEQYF.

This clone was counted between two and nine times. The J gene is TRBJ1-5, the V gene TRBV2; the match to TRBD1 covers 7 bases. The V and J ends lost 8 bases and 0 bases, in that order; junction bases with no gene match: 7. In germline, CDR1 is SNHLY, CDR2 FYNNEI. The CDR3 sequence is 15 residues long. CDR3 region: CASAGGYYSNQPQHF. The CDR3 nucleotides read TGTGCCAGCGCAGGGGGATATTATAGCAATCAGCCCCAGCATTTT.

This clone was seen once. The chain is built from TRBV9 and TRBJ2-7; TRBD2 matches at 10 bases. CDR3 length equals 14 residues. Germline lookup yields CDR1 SGDLS and CDR2 YYNGEE. V gave up 4 bases and J gave up 1 base; unmatched junction bases: 2. CDR3 sequence reads: CASSMTSGSYEQYF. In nucleotides, the CDR3 is TGTGCCAGCAGCATGACTAGCGGGTCCTACGAGCAGTACTTC.

The J gene is TRBJ1-1, the V gene TRBV19, with D uncertain. V gave up 6 bases and J gave up 0 bases, with 8 bases separating them. Germline V gives CDR1 LNHDA, CDR2 SQIVND (reference sequence). CDR3 size: 13 residues. The CDR3 here is CASSGRLNTEAFF. In DNA, the CDR3 is TGTGCCAGTAGCGGACGGTTGAACACTGAAGCTTTCTTT.

This sequence joins TRBV19 and TRBJ1-5; TRBD1 agrees at 9 bases. Germline CDR1 reads LNHDA; CDR2 reads SQIVND (reference sequence). This CDR3 is 15 amino acids long. V was clipped by 6 bases and J by 3 bases; unmatched bases: 6. CDR3 protein: CASRTTGGHNQPQHF. CDR3 in DNA: TGTGCCAGTAGGACGACAGGGGGACACAATCAGCCCCAGCATTTT.

This rearrangement joins TRBV5-1 to TRBJ2-7; possibly TRBD1 for D (6 bases). From germline, CDR1 is SGHRS and CDR2 YFSETQ. V lost 1 base and J 5 bases, leaving 13 bases between the germline ends. This CDR3 has 14 amino acids. The CDR3 spells CASSLSGQWNEQYF. CDR3 nucleotide sequence: TGCGCCAGCAGCTTGTCTGGACAGTGGAACGAGCAGTACTTC. Using reference TRBV5-1 and TRBJ2-7 for the parts outside the CDR3, the full variable domain is KAGVTQTPRYLIKTRGQQVTLSCSPISGHRSVSWYQQTPGQGLQFLFEYFSETQRNKGNFPGRFSGRQFSNSRSEMNVSTLELGDSALYLCASSLSGQWNEQYFGPGTRLTVT.

This chain joins TRBV2 and TRBJ2-3; 13 bases map to TRBD2. V shed 3 bases and J 3 bases; nucleotides not matched to a gene: 9. This CDR3 has 18 amino acids. Germline V gene data show CDR1 as SNHLY and CDR2 as FYNNEI. This chain's CDR3 is CASSEGMGTSGVTDTQYF. The CDR3 DNA follows: TGTGCCAGCAGTGAGGGGATGGGGACTAGCGGGGTAACAGATACGCAGTATTTT.

The chain joins TRBV9 to TRBJ2-2, with TRBD2 matching 8 bases. The CDR3 runs 14 residues. Trimming took 3 bases from V and 6 from J; bases not matched to a gene: 4. Germline V CDR1 and CDR2: SGDLS, YYNGEE. Written as DNA, the CDR3 is TGTGCCAGCAGCGGATTCGGGGGGGCCGGGGAGCTGTTTTTT. This gives the protein CASSGFGGAGELFF.

This clone was found once. The genes are TRBV4-3 and TRBJ1-6; D is possibly TRBD1 (6 bases). The CDR3 has 15 amino acids. Looked up from germline, CDR1 is LGHNA and CDR2 is YSLEER. V gave up 0 bases and J gave up 8 bases, with 11 bases separating them. CDR3 coding DNA: TGCGCCAGCAGCCAAGAATCGACAGGTTATTCACCCCTCCACTTT. Translating it yields CASSQESTGYSPLHF.

The rearrangement uses TRBV6-5 and TRBJ2-7; D is unresolved. The germline CDR1 and CDR2 sequences are MNHEY and SVGAGI. The CDR3 is 13 amino acids. V lost 5 bases to trimming and J lost 2 bases, with 10 bases between them. The CDR3: CASSPGRAYEQYF. The CDR3 DNA follows: TGTGCCAGCAGTCCGGGCCGCGCCTACGAGCAGTACTTC.

The chain uses TRBV14 and TRBJ2-5; 8 nucleotides agree with TRBD1. Germline V CDR1 and CDR2: SGHDN, FVKESK. CDR3 length equals 15 residues. The V and J ends lost 4 bases and 1 base, in that order; junction bases with no gene match: 5. The CDR3 bases are TGTGCCAGCAGCCGGACAGGGACGGTCCAAGAGACCCAGTACTTC. As protein: CASSRTGTVQETQYF.